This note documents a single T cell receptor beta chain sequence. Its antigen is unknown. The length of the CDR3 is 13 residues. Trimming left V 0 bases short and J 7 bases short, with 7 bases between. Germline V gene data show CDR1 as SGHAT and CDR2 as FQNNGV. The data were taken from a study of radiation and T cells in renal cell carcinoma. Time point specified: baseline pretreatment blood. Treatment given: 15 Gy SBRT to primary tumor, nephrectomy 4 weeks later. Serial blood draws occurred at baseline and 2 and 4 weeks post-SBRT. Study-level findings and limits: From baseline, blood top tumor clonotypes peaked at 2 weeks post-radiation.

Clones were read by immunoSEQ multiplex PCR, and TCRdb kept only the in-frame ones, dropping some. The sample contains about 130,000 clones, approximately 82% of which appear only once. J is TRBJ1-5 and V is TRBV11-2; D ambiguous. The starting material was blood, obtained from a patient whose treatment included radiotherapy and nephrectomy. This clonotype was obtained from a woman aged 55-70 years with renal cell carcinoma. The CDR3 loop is CASSLDYGQPQHF. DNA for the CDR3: TGTGCCAGCAGCTTAGATTACGGGCAGCCCCAGCATTTT.